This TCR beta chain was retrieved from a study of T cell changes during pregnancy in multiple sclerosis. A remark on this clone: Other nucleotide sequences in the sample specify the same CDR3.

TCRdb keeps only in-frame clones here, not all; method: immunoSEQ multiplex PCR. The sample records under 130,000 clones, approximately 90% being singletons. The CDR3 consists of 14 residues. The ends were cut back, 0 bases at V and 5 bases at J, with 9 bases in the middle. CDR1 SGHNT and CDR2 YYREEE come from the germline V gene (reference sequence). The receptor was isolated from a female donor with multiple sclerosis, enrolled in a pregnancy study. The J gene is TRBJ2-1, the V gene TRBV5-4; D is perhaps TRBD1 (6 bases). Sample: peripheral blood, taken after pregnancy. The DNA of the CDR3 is TGTGCCAGCAGCTTGGGGGGGCTGAACAATGAGCAGTTCTTC. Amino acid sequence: CASSLGGLNNEQFF.